A single TCR beta chain is shown here with its context. As yet, its antigen is unknown. The naive CD8 population came from CD45RO-negative cells selected for CCR7, without terminally differentiated effector memory CD45RA+ cells. All donors were healthy HIV-negative adults lacking recent acute infections or vaccinations. These data come from a study of shared clonotypes between healthy human individuals. Whole-study results and caveats: Researchers sampled only blood; tissue repertoires likely differ.

Method: immunoSEQ multiplex PCR; TCRdb's copy keeps in-frame clones and lacks some. The profile shows 750,000 to 1,000,000 clones, nearly 95% of them singletons. Losses at the gene ends were 5 bases for V and 1 base for J; bases not matched to a gene: 2. The CDR3 covers 15 residues. Germline V gives CDR1 SEHNR, CDR2 FQNEAQ (reference sequence). The source material was naive CD8+ T cells sorted from blood. The clonotype originates from a man aged 30 to 45 in good health. The chain has TRBV7-9 and TRBJ2-2, with TRBD2 matching 9 bases. DNA of the CDR3: TGTGCCAGCAGCCTTAGCGGGAGGAACACCGGGGAGCTGTTTTTT. This gives the protein CASSLSGRNTGELFF.